The rows below give T cell receptor beta chains drawn from one sample of a study of T cell responses to AZD1222 COVID-19 vaccine. The table came from immunoSEQ multiplex PCR; TCRdb's copy has only in-frame clones and leaves some out. The sample has around 140,000 clones; about 89% are singletons. Sequencing was performed on peripheral blood, taken 28 days after the second dose of the MenACWY control vaccine. Receptors originate from an adult who received the MenACWY meningococcal vaccine as a control. The CDR3 runs from the conserved cysteine through the conserved F or W. A D gene is named only where the DNA matches it firmly. The size field is filled for only some rows; it gives once, few, many or a size class.

TRBD1	13	TRBV19	.	TRBJ1-5	CASSDRVNQPQHF	TGTGCCAGTTCTGACAGGGTCAATCAGCCCCAGCATTTT
TRBD2	12	TRBV24-1	.	TRBJ2-3	CATAGGADTQYF	TGTGCCACCGCGGGGGGCGCAGATACGCAGTATTTT
TRBD1	15	TRBV18	once	TRBJ1-5	CASSPTGQGNQPQHF	TGTGCCAGCTCACCAACGGGACAGGGAAATCAGCCCCAGCATTTT
.	12	TRBV10-3	.	TRBJ2-7	CAISTGSDEQYF	TGTGCCATCAGTACAGGTTCCGACGAGCAGTACTTC
.	14	TRBV6-1	.	TRBJ2-1	CASSEGLGYNEQFF	TGTGCCAGCAGTGAGGGACTGGGGTACAATGAGCAGTTCTTC
TRBD1	13	TRBV12-3/TRBV12-4	.	TRBJ1-2	CASSWGQGYGYTF	TGTGCCAGCAGTTGGGGACAGGGATATGGCTACACCTTC
.	11	TRBV9	once	TRBJ2-1	CASSVEDEQFF	TGTGCCAGCAGCGTAGAGGATGAGCAGTTCTTC
.	13	TRBV14	.	TRBJ2-3	CASSEGGRATQYF	TGTGCCAGCAGCGAAGGGGGTAGGGCTACGCAGTATTTT
TRBD1	15	TRBV28	.	TRBJ2-7	CASSGAGQGSREQYF	TGTGCCAGCAGCGGGGCCGGACAGGGCTCGCGGGAGCAGTACTTC
TRBD1	16	TRBV28	.	TRBJ1-3	CASSGQGPPSGNTIYF	TGTGCCAGCAGCGGACAGGGGCCCCCCTCTGGAAACACCATATATTTT
.	15	TRBV25-1	.	TRBJ2-5	CASSAPIGPPGAQYF	TGTGCCAGCAGTGCCCCTATAGGGCCGCCGGGGGCCCAGTACTTC
.	15	TRBV3-1/TRBV3-2	.	TRBJ1-4	CASSQDWRSNEKLFF	TGTGCCAGCAGCCAAGATTGGAGGTCCAATGAAAAACTGTTTTTT
.	17	TRBV28	.	TRBJ2-2	CASSLSLAGPRGGELFF	TGTGCCAGCAGTTTATCGTTGGCAGGACCGAGGGGCGGGGAGCTGTTTTTT
TRBD2	16	TRBV7-6	.	TRBJ2-2	CASSLELAEYTGELFF	TGTGCCAGCAGCTTAGAACTAGCGGAATACACCGGGGAGCTGTTTTTT
.	15	TRBV9	.	TRBJ2-2	CASSQDLMNTGELFF	TGTGCCAGCAGCCAAGATCTGATGAACACCGGGGAGCTGTTTTTT
.	15	TRBV7-8	.	TRBJ1-1	CASSLVPGLNTEAFF	TGTGCCAGCAGCTTAGTTCCCGGATTGAACACTGAAGCTTTCTTT
.	14	TRBV2	.	TRBJ2-3	CASSDGQGSDTQYF	TGTGCCAGCAGTGACGGGCAGGGGTCAGATACGCAGTATTTT
.	13	TRBV5-1	.	TRBJ2-7	CASSTQRSGEQYF	TGCGCCAGCAGCACCCAGCGAAGTGGCGAGCAGTACTTC
TRBD2	16	TRBV7-6	.	TRBJ2-3	CASSSLAGGMTDTQYF	TGTGCCAGCAGCTCGCTAGCGGGGGGCATGACAGATACGCAGTATTTT
.	14	TRBV9	.	TRBJ1-4	CASSPTGLNEKLFF	TGTGCCAGCAGTCCAACCGGGCTTAATGAAAAACTGTTTTTT
TRBD1	15	TRBV5-8	.	TRBJ1-6	CASSLAGTVNSPLHF	TGTGCCAGCAGCTTGGCCGGGACAGTCAATTCACCCCTCCACTTT
TRBD1	14	TRBV3-1/TRBV3-2	.	TRBJ2-5	CASSRMTGGETQYF	TGTGCCAGCAGCCGAATGACAGGGGGGGAGACCCAGTACTTC
.	16	TRBV6-1	.	TRBJ2-7	CASSEWVRAEAYEQYF	TGTGCCAGCAGTGAATGGGTGCGGGCAGAGGCATACGAGCAGTACTTC
.	14	TRBV9	.	TRBJ1-3	CASSVDRVGYTIYF	TGTGCCAGCAGCGTAGACAGGGTAGGATACACCATATATTTT
.	15	TRBV19	few	TRBJ1-6	CASSQLGDDGSPLHF	TGTGCCAGTAGTCAACTAGGGGATGACGGTTCACCCCTCCACTTT
.	16	TRBV28	.	TRBJ2-2	CASSLVEASYTGELFF	TGTGCCAGCAGTTTAGTCGAAGCGAGTTACACCGGGGAGCTGTTTTTT
.	13	TRBV6-6	.	TRBJ1-6	CASSRGHNSPLHF	TGTGCCAGCAGCCGCGGGCATAATTCACCCCTCCACTTT
TRBD1	16	TRBV3-1/TRBV3-2	.	TRBJ1-3	CASSQAGQGSGNTIYF	TGTGCCAGCAGCCAAGCCGGACAGGGATCAGGAAACACCATATATTTT
TRBD1	13	TRBV28	.	TRBJ2-7	CASSYPDRTEQYF	TGTGCCAGCAGTTACCCGGACAGGACCGAGCAGTACTTC
.	13	TRBV27	.	TRBJ2-1	CASNVQGGNEQFF	TGTGCCAGCAATGTACAGGGAGGGAATGAGCAGTTCTTC
TRBD1	17	TRBV27	.	TRBJ2-2	CASSTGRWDRGTGELFF	TGTGCCAGCAGTACGGGAAGGTGGGACAGGGGCACCGGGGAGCTGTTTTTT
.	14	TRBV5-1	.	TRBJ1-1	CASSPTVVNTEAFF	TGCGCCAGCAGCCCGACGGTGGTGAACACTGAAGCTTTCTTT
TRBD2	17	TRBV5-4	.	TRBJ2-2	CASSPTTGTTNTGELFF	TGTGCCAGTTCGCCGACCACCGGGACTACGAACACCGGGGAGCTGTTTTTT
.	15	TRBV28	once	TRBJ2-7	CASNSPGFNSYEQYF	TGTGCCAGCAATTCTCCGGGGTTTAACTCCTACGAGCAGTACTTC
.	15	TRBV4-3	.	TRBJ2-2	CASSQERTGPGELFF	TGCGCCAGCAGCCAAGAAAGGACGGGCCCCGGGGAGCTGTTTTTT
.	13	TRBV30	.	TRBJ1-5	CAWSAGGNQPQHF	TGTGCCTGGAGTGCAGGGGGCAATCAGCCCCAGCATTTT
.	14	TRBV19	.	TRBJ1-4	CASRTTAINEKLFF	TGTGCCAGTAGAACGACGGCAATTAATGAAAAACTGTTTTTT
.	8	TRBV20-1	.	TRBJ2-3	CSAKNKYF	TGCAGTGCAAAAAATAAGTATTTT
.	8	TRBV24-1	.	TRBJ1-2	CATNRYTF	TGTGCCACCAACCGGTACACCTTC
.	13	TRBV10-2	.	TRBJ2-2	CASSESAPGELFF	TGCGCCAGCAGTGAGTCGGCACCCGGGGAGCTGTTTTTT
.	12	TRBV5-1	.	TRBJ2-5	CASSFAQETQYF	TGCGCCAGCAGCTTCGCGCAAGAGACCCAGTACTTC
TRBD1	16	TRBV7-2	few	TRBJ2-7	CASSPGPGQGGFEQYF	TGTGCCAGCAGTCCCGGGCCGGGACAGGGAGGATTCGAGCAGTACTTC
.	15	TRBV15	.	TRBJ1-4	CATSRESGRGEKLFF	TGTGCCACCAGCAGAGAGTCAGGTCGGGGTGAAAAACTGTTTTTT
.	14	TRBV5-1	.	TRBJ2-1	CASSLGQRNNEQFF	TGCGCCAGCAGCCTCGGACAAAGGAACAATGAGCAGTTCTTC
TRBD1	17	TRBV7-8	.	TRBJ1-5	CATLPGQGGLGNQPQHF	TGTGCCACCCTCCCCGGACAGGGAGGTTTAGGTAATCAGCCCCAGCATTTT
.	17	TRBV30	.	TRBJ1-6	CAWSVLGGRFDNSPLHF	TGTGCCTGGAGTGTATTGGGGGGGCGTTTCGATAATTCACCCCTCCACTTT
TRBD1	19	TRBV7-2	.	TRBJ1-1	CASSLGVLRTGGLGTEAFF	TGTGCCAGCAGCTTAGGTGTTTTAAGGACAGGGGGCTTGGGCACTGAAGCTTTCTTT
.	17	TRBV6-2/TRBV6-3	.	TRBJ1-5	CASSYSLGQNSNQPQHF	TGTGCCAGCAGTTACAGTTTGGGACAAAATAGCAATCAGCCCCAGCATTTT
.	10	TRBV20-1	.	TRBJ1-6	CSAWDSPLHF	TGCAGTGCTTGGGATTCACCCCTCCACTTT
TRBD2	14	TRBV27	.	TRBJ2-3	CASSLLAGSDTQYF	TGTGCCAGCAGTTTACTAGCGGGATCAGATACGCAGTATTTT
TRBD1	15	TRBV19	few	TRBJ2-7	CASSTFRDRDYEQYF	TGTGCCAGTAGTACATTCAGGGACAGGGACTACGAGCAGTACTTC
TRBD1	16	TRBV19	.	TRBJ2-1	CASTKGWGQGGNEQFF	TGTGCCAGTACAAAAGGTTGGGGACAGGGGGGCAATGAGCAGTTCTTC
TRBD2	18	TRBV7-6	once	TRBJ2-3	CASSPRASVGGDTDTQYF	TGTGCCAGCAGCCCCAGAGCGTCGGTGGGGGGGGATACAGATACGCAGTATTTT